A selection of T cell receptor beta chains follows, all from one sample in a study of post-analysis software for immune sequencing data. TCRdb passed the PCR reads through MiXCR, listing each CDR3 protein once. Of approximately 730,000 distinct CDR3 sequences listed, 40% to 55% were seen once; the top ten hold roughly 4.4%. Sequencing used blood. The receptors stem from a girl aged 10 to 17 with multiple sclerosis. The CDR3 runs from the conserved cysteine through the conserved F or W. A D gene is named only where the DNA matches it firmly. The size entry is marked missing in some rows and otherwise reads once, few, many or a size class.

j_call d_call clone_size v_call cdr3_nt cdr3_aa
TRBJ2-3 - - TRBV7-8 TGTGCCAGCAGCTTCCCCCGAGAGGGGGTATATGTCGATACGCAGTATTTT CASSFPREGVYVDTQYF
TRBJ2-5 - - TRBV20-1 TGCAGTGCGGAACAGGAGGGGGAGACCCAGTACTTC CSAEQEGETQYF
TRBJ1-2 - few TRBV27 TGTGCCAGCAGTCCCCGCTCACAGGGTTTGGGCTATGGCTACACCTTC CASSPRSQGLGYGYTF
TRBJ2-7 - - TRBV15 TGTGCCACCAGCAGGGAACACAGGGTACCCTACGAGCAGTACTTC CATSREHRVPYEQYF
TRBJ1-4 TRBD1 few TRBV25-1 TGTGCCAGCAGTCCCCCCGGGACAGGGTCTGAAAAACTGTTTTTT CASSPPGTGSEKLFF
TRBJ2-7 - - TRBV12-5 TGTGCTAGTGGTTTGAATGGGGCAGGGAGAAGGCACTACGAGCAGTACTTC CASGLNGAGRRHYEQYF
TRBJ2-5 - - TRBV7-9 TGTGCCAGCAGAGTACCGCGCCAGACCCAGTACTTC CASRVPRQTQYF
TRBJ1-1 - - TRBV6-5 TGTGCCAGCAGCGAGAACAGGGTCTCTGAAGCTTTCTTT CASSENRVSEAFF
TRBJ1-1 - - TRBV7-9 TGTGCCAGCAGCGGGGAGGGACCGATAATGAACACTGAAGCTTTCTTT CASSGEGPIMNTEAFF
TRBJ2-3 - - TRBV20-1 TGCAGTGCTAGAGAAGGGCCGTTAGAGGACGGCACAGATACGCAGTATTTT CSAREGPLEDGTDTQYF
TRBJ2-7 TRBD2 many TRBV7-2 TGTGCCAGCGGACCACTAGCGGGAGGCCACGAGCAGTACTTC CASGPLAGGHEQYF
TRBJ2-1 - - TRBV11-2 TGTGCCAGCAGCACCCTAGCCGCGTACAATGAGCAGTTCTTC CASSTLAAYNEQFF
TRBJ2-1 TRBD2 - TRBV20-1 TGCAGTGCTAGAGGTGGGACTAGCGGGAGTCCGAGCTCCTACAATGAGCAGTTCTTC CSARGGTSGSPSSYNEQFF
TRBJ2-2 - - TRBV7-2 TGTGCCAGCAGCCCCCGCTCGTGGGATCTTAGCACCGGGGAGCTGTTTTTT CASSPRSWDLSTGELFF
TRBJ2-7 TRBD2 few TRBV6-6 TGTGCCAGCAGTGGCCGACTAGCGGGAGGCCCCTACGAGCAGTACTTC CASSGRLAGGPYEQYF
TRBJ2-3 TRBD2 many TRBV6-4 TGTGCCAGCAAGCCCGGGGAGCGGGAAGGAGATACGCAGTATTTT CASKPGEREGDTQYF